This TCR beta chain appears in the sequencing data of a study of T cell changes during pregnancy in multiple sclerosis. Libraries were prepared by immunoSEQ multiplex PCR; TCRdb keeps only in-frame clonotypes and omits some of them. In the table there are 25,000 to 35,000 clones, 85% to 90% of which are singletons. V was clipped by 6 bases and J by 6 bases, with 27 bases between them. From germline, CDR1 is MDHEN and CDR2 SYDVKM. The CDR3 spans 17 residues. The chain is built from TRBV28 and TRBJ2-7, with unresolved D. The sequences come from CD8+ T cells from peripheral blood mononuclear cells, collected after pregnancy. This receptor was taken from a female donor with multiple sclerosis, enrolled in a pregnancy study. For the CDR3, the DNA is TGTGCCAGCAGACCCATCACGGAGAGCCTTATTCCGGGCGAGCAGTACTTC. Amino acids: CASRPITESLIPGEQYF.